A single sample is the source of the 30 T cell receptor beta chains below, sequenced in a study of blood T cell repertoires in COVID-19. Sequenced by immunoSEQ multiplex PCR; TCRdb stores in-frame clones only, minus some. The sample shows a few hundred thousand clones, about 85% of them seen only once. Source material: PBMCs or T cells enriched from blood (not recorded which). The receptor set was obtained from a woman aged 50 to 65 who had been exposed to COVID-19.

The CDR3 DNA sequence: TGTGCCAGCAGTGAATTCGGGGGGCTCGGTGATCAGCCCCAGCATTTT. Protein sequence: CASSEFGGLGDQPQHF. The chain couples TRBV25-1 to TRBJ1-5; D is perhaps TRBD1 (6 bases). Germline lookup yields CDR1 MGHDK and CDR2 SYGVNS. CDR3 length: 16 residues. Trimming shortened V by 1 base and J by 5 bases, and 15 bases separated the two germline ends.

A word on this clone: The junction shows a germline mismatch at one end, possibly a read error. The sample has other DNA sequences that encode this CDR3 too. V is TRBV18 and J is TRBJ2-7; the D gene is possibly TRBD2 (6 bases). The CDR3 runs to 14 residues. CDR1 is KGHSH and CDR2 is LQKENI in the germline V gene. The chain's CDR3 is CASSPGGTSYEQYF. The CDR3 bases are TGTGCCAGCTCACCAGGCGGGACTTCCTACGAACAGTACTTC.

J is TRBJ1-5 and V is TRBV12-3 or TRBV12-4; 8 bases align to TRBD1. Losses at the gene ends were 6 bases for V and 6 bases for J; bases not matched to a gene: 4. The CDR3 runs to 13 residues. CDR3 amino acids: CASSQGASQPQHF. The CDR3 DNA reads TGTGCCAGCAGCCAGGGGGCAAGTCAGCCCCAGCATTTT.

The CDR3, as DNA: TGTGCCAGTAGCCGGGGGGGCCGATTCCCCGAAAAACTGTTTTTT. It codes for CASSRGGRFPEKLFF. The chain is built from TRBV19 and TRBJ1-4, with D possibly being TRBD1 (6 bases). Trimming shortened V by 6 bases and J by 8 bases, and 19 bases separated the two germline ends. The CDR3 has 15 amino acids. CDR1 is LNHDA, CDR2 SQIVND, per germline (reference sequence). Variable domain in full (rest from reference TRBV19 and TRBJ1-4): DGGITQSPKYLFRKEGQNVTLSCEQNLNHDAMYWYRQDPGQGLRLIYYSQIVNDFQKGDIAEGYSVSREKKESFPLTVTSAQKNPTAFYLCASSRGGRFPEKLFFGSGTQLSVL.

The chain recombines TRBV25-1 with TRBJ1-5, with D hard to call. V was clipped by 1 base and J by 1 base, with 17 bases between them. The length of the CDR3 is 18 residues. Looked up from germline, CDR1 is MGHDK and CDR2 is SYGVNS. CDR3 nucleotides: TGTGCCAGCAGTGAATCGTCATGGGAGGGTTTAAGCAATCAGCCCCAGCATTTT. As protein: CASSESSWEGLSNQPQHF.

The chain recombines TRBV19 with TRBJ1-2, with TRBD1 matching 8 bases. V trimming: 5 bases; J trimming: 3 bases; junction bases outside the gene matches: 2. The CDR3 spans 13 residues. Germline CDR1 reads LNHDA; CDR2 reads SQIVND (reference sequence). This CDR3 reads CASSSDRDYGYTF. CDR3 sequence (DNA): TGTGCCAGTAGTTCGGACAGGGACTATGGCTACACCTTC.

The CDR3 nucleotides read TGTGCCAGCAGCTATCTGGGGGGTAGGGCAGGCTACACCTTC. It is translated as CASSYLGGRAGYTF. The rearrangement links TRBV5-4 to TRBJ1-2, with D tentatively TRBD1 (5 bases). Germline CDR1 reads SGHNT; CDR2 reads YYREEE (reference sequence). V lost 3 bases and J lost 8, with 17 bases in between. CDR3 length equals 14 residues.

V gene TRBV19 combines with J gene TRBJ1-1; D perhaps matches TRBD1 (6 bases). The V gene's germline CDR1 is LNHDA and CDR2 SQIVND (reference sequence). The CDR3 length is 16 residues. V dropped 0 bases and J dropped 1 base, with 12 bases sitting between them. The CDR3 DNA follows: TGTGCCAGTAGTATAGATCGAACAGGGCAGAACACTGAAGCTTTCTTT. It translates to CASSIDRTGQNTEAFF.

CDR3 coding DNA: TGCAGTGCTAGTTTACGCGACGAGCAGTACTTC. The encoded protein is CSASLRDEQYF. This chain uses TRBV20-1 with TRBJ2-7; D is uncertain. V was shortened by 3 bases and J by 5 bases, with 8 bases between the two germline ends. The CDR3 length is 11 residues. CDR1 and CDR2 (germline): DFQATT, SNEGSKA (reference sequence).

The chain couples TRBV2 to TRBJ2-5; a possible D gene is TRBD2 (6 bases). Germline assignment: CDR1 SNHLY and CDR2 FYNNEI. The V end was cut by 5 bases, the J end by 5 bases, with 18 bases between. The CDR3 covers 15 residues. CDR3 DNA: TGTGCCAGCAGTTACAAGCGGGCCCTGGGGGAGACCCAGTACTTC. Translating gives CASSYKRALGETQYF.

V is TRBV11-2 and J is TRBJ1-2, with a weak D call TRBD1 (5 bases). The CDR3 runs to 16 residues. Germline values: CDR1 SGHAT, CDR2 FQNNGV. V lost 6 bases, J lost 4 bases, and 21 bases lay in between. CDR3 in amino acids: CASRPIRGKDSYGYTF. CDR3 nucleotides: TGTGCCAGCAGGCCCATCCGGGGGAAAGACTCCTATGGCTACACCTTC.

The genes are TRBV18 and TRBJ2-1; 7 positions match TRBD1. The CDR3 loop spans 16 amino acids. J was trimmed by 4 bases and V by 4 bases; bases with no gene match: 10. From germline, CDR1 is KGHSH and CDR2 LQKENI. CDR3 nucleotide sequence: TGTGCCAGCTCACTGCTCTTGAGACAGGGATACAATGAGCAGTTCTTC. Amino acids: CASSLLLRQGYNEQFF.

This sequence joins TRBV29-1 and TRBJ2-5; D is ambiguous. Germline assignment: CDR1 SQVTM and CDR2 ANQGSEA. The V gene lost 8 bases and the J gene lost 4 bases, with 11 bases spanning the gap. The CDR3 is made up of 11 amino acids. The DNA for the CDR3 is TGCAGCTTCAGGTGGCGAGAGACCCAGTACTTC. Amino acids: CSFRWRETQYF.

V gene TRBV7-2 combines with J gene TRBJ1-2; D is uncertain. The V gene lost 5 bases and the J gene lost 2 bases, with 15 bases spanning the gap. Germline loops: CDR1 SGHTA, CDR2 FQGNSA. The CDR3 is 15 amino acids. In nucleotides, the CDR3 is TGTGCCAGCAGCCCGCCCTCTATCGGGAACTATGGCTACACCTTC. Protein sequence: CASSPPSIGNYGYTF.

This rearrangement joins TRBV28 to TRBJ2-5; tentative D call: TRBD2 (5 bases). From germline, CDR1 is MDHEN and CDR2 SYDVKM. V was clipped by 6 bases and J by 5 bases, with 13 bases between them. The CDR3 extends over 13 amino acids. In DNA, the CDR3 is TGTGCCAGCAGGTCCTTAGCGATGGAGACCCAGTACTTC. This codes for CASRSLAMETQYF.

This sequence joins TRBV6-5 and TRBJ1-6; a weak D match, TRBD1 (6 bases). V was trimmed by 4 bases and J by 7 bases, leaving 11 bases between them. CDR3 size: 14 residues. Germline V gene lookup returns CDR1 MNHEY and CDR2 SVGAGI. The CDR3: CASSSGGRNSPLHF. In DNA form, the CDR3 reads TGTGCCAGCAGTTCGGGGGGGCGGAATTCACCCCTCCACTTT.

The chain has TRBV6-6 and TRBJ2-7; possibly TRBD2 for D (5 bases). CDR3 size: 14 residues. CDR1 MNHNY and CDR2 SVGAGI come from the germline V gene (reference sequence). V shed 2 bases and J shed 0 bases, with 8 bases lying between them. The CDR3: CASSYGGYSYEQYF. In DNA form, the CDR3 reads TGTGCCAGCAGTTACGGAGGTTACTCCTACGAGCAGTACTTC.

This clone occurred a few times. The V and J genes are TRBV7-2 and TRBJ1-6; D remains ambiguous. V gave up 5 bases and J gave up 9 bases, with 17 bases separating them. CDR3 length equals 15 residues. The germline V gene has CDR1 SGHTA and CDR2 FQGNSA. CDR3 protein: CASSPNPGYASPLHF. The CDR3 coding sequence is TGTGCCAGCAGCCCTAACCCGGGGTACGCTTCACCCCTCCACTTT.

The chain recombines TRBV4-1 with TRBJ2-3; TRBD2 agrees at 9 bases. CDR3 size: 16 residues. CDR1 and CDR2 (germline): MGHRA, YSYEKL. The ends lost 4 bases at V and 0 bases at J; junction bases unmatched: 5. CDR3 coding DNA: TGCGCCAGCAGCCCACTAAGCGGGGGGAGCACAGATACGCAGTATTTT. Its translation is CASSPLSGGSTDTQYF.

The table lists this clone with many counts. The CDR3 protein is CASSLVDRRRSPLHF. The CDR3 region has the DNA TGTGCCAGCAGCTTGGTAGACAGGAGGAGATCACCCCTCCACTTT. The chain employs TRBV5-6 and TRBJ1-6; D is possibly TRBD1 (6 bases). The germline CDR1 and CDR2 sequences are SGHDT and YYEEEE. The CDR3 covers 15 residues. V was trimmed by 0 bases and J by 10 bases, leaving 14 bases between them.

This chain connects TRBV5-1 to TRBJ1-1, with TRBD1 matching over 7 bases. The CDR3 runs to 13 residues. Unmatched junction bases numbered 11, after V lost 3 bases and J lost 12 bases. The germline gives CDR1 SGHRS, CDR2 YFSETQ. This CDR3 reads CASSSLGGPGTFF. DNA for the CDR3: TGCGCCAGCAGCTCCTTAGGGGGCCCCGGGACTTTCTTT.

V gene TRBV2 combines with J gene TRBJ1-4; D gene unclear. Germline CDR1 reads SNHLY; CDR2 reads FYNNEI. The ends were cut back, 7 bases at V and 4 bases at J, with 10 bases in the middle. This CDR3 region has 13 residues. Here the CDR3 reads CASMRDNNEKLFF. CDR3 nucleotides: TGTGCCAGCATGCGTGATAATAATGAAAAACTGTTTTTT.

The V and J genes are TRBV28 and TRBJ2-7; TRBD1 might be the D (6 bases). Germline CDR1 and CDR2: MDHEN and SYDVKM. The ends were cut back, 2 bases at V and 6 bases at J, with 14 bases in the middle. The CDR3 contains 14 residues. Here the CDR3 DNA reads TGTGCCAGCAGTTTAGGGGGACAACTAATCGAGCAGTACTTC. It translates to CASSLGGQLIEQYF.

The chain recombines TRBV5-1 with TRBJ2-1; TRBD2 matches 10 bases. Looked up from germline, CDR1 is SGHRS and CDR2 is YFSETQ. The CDR3 totals 14 residues. J gave up 7 bases and V 2 bases, and 3 bases lay outside the gene matches. CDR3 amino acids: CASSLAGGRNEQFF. The CDR3 DNA sequence: TGCGCCAGCAGCTTAGCGGGGGGGCGGAATGAGCAGTTCTTC.

The chain couples TRBV5-1 to TRBJ2-3; D gene unclear. CDR3 length equals 14 residues. V was clipped by 0 bases and J by 6 bases, with 11 bases between them. Germline V CDR1 and CDR2: SGHRS, YFSETQ. CDR3 nucleotides: TGCGCCAGCAGCTTGGGAGGTATCGCGGATACGCAGTATTTT. Protein sequence: CASSLGGIADTQYF.

This clone was seen only once. The genes are TRBV27 and TRBJ1-2; possible D gene TRBD1, 5 bases. The CDR3 spans 14 residues. CDR1 and CDR2 (germline): MNHEY, SMNVEV (reference sequence). V was cut by 2 bases and J by 2 bases, with 9 bases left in between. This chain's CDR3 is CASSLRGSNYGYTF. The CDR3, as DNA: TGTGCCAGCAGTTTAAGGGGTTCCAACTATGGCTACACCTTC.

The chain joins TRBV7-2 to TRBJ1-2, with 8 nucleotides matching TRBD1. Germline trimming cut 0 bases from V and 4 bases from J; bases unmatched to any gene: 7. This CDR3 has 16 amino acids. Germline CDR1 reads SGHTA; CDR2 reads FQGNSA. CDR3 amino acids: CASSLAGGDRPYGYTF. The DNA of the CDR3 is TGTGCCAGCAGCTTAGCGGGAGGGGACAGGCCCTATGGCTACACCTTC.

This clone appeared a single time. V gene TRBV19 combines with J gene TRBJ2-7, with D possibly matching TRBD2 (6 bases). In germline, CDR1 is LNHDA, CDR2 SQIVND (reference sequence). The V gene lost 6 bases and the J gene lost 7 bases, with 25 bases spanning the gap. The CDR3 runs 16 residues. As DNA, the CDR3 is TGTGCCAGTAGGGGGACTGGACGTAAACAAAGCGAAGAGCAGTACTTC. Translating it yields CASRGTGRKQSEEQYF.

The chain carries TRBV19 and TRBJ1-3; 8 bases match TRBD1. The CDR3 spans 16 residues. CDR1 LNHDA and CDR2 SQIVND come from the germline V gene (reference sequence). V was pared by 6 bases and J by 0 bases, with 7 bases of the junction left unmatched. CDR3 protein: CASRSPGGSSGNTIYF. The CDR3 DNA is TGTGCCAGTAGATCACCAGGGGGCAGCTCTGGAAACACCATATATTTT.

The chain is built from TRBV13 and TRBJ1-5, with D tentatively TRBD1 (6 bases). Per germline, CDR1 PRHDT and CDR2 FYEKMQ (reference sequence). CDR3 length: 13 residues. V was trimmed by 5 bases and J by 8 bases, leaving 13 bases between them. The CDR3 is CASSLYREKPQHF. The CDR3 bases are TGTGCCAGCAGCCTATACAGGGAGAAGCCCCAGCATTTT.